What follows describes a single TCR beta chain. Germline V gene lookup returns CDR1 MNHNS and CDR2 SASEGT. Trimming took off 6 bases at V and 6 bases at J, with 14 bases between the two ends. The CDR3 sequence is 14 residues long. The record originates from a study of T cells in Graves' hyperthyroidism and ophthalmopathy. The CDR3 regions of TCR beta were amplified from RNA transcripts. The HTBI set primed first-round TCR CDR3 RT-PCR. TCRdb re-called the multiplex PCR reads with MiXCR, one entry per CDR3 protein. The top ten hold 29% of the sample, which has about 180,000 distinct CDR3 sequences, approximately 15% seen once.

The sequenced material came from blood. This receptor was obtained from a woman in her 50s with Graves' hyperthyroidism. The gene calls are TRBV6-1 and TRBJ2-2, with D unresolved. Written as DNA, the CDR3 is TGTGCCAGCAGCCCAGTTGGAGATTCCGGGGAGCTGTTTTTT. Translated: CASSPVGDSGELFF.